The clone carrying this T cell receptor (beta chain) was observed a few times. Its antigen is as yet unknown. CD8 cells classed as naive were CD45RO-negative and positively selected for CCR7, excluding terminally differentiated effector memory CD45RA+ cells. There are 14 residues in the CDR3. Germline CDR1 MNHEY, CDR2 SMNVEV (reference sequence). Trimming removed 3 bases from V and 5 bases from J; junction bases left unmatched: 6. This record comes from a study of shared clonotypes between healthy human individuals. Findings and limits, study-wide: It was the few donors that limited the genetic and exposure-history diversity represented.

Every subset had its genomic DNA shared out evenly among several immunoSEQ plates. Assay used: immunoSEQ multiplex PCR; TCRdb lists only in-frame clones, some missing. The sample holds around 1.9 million clones; 80% to 95% are singletons and the top ten take over 1.5%. This TCR derives from a man aged 18-30 years in good health. Some clones in this sample may be carry-over from other donors' samples. V and J are TRBV27 and TRBJ1-1; 7 positions agree with TRBD1. Sequencing was done on a sample of naive CD8+ T cells from PBMCs. CDR3 amino acids: CASSFQQGRTEAFF. The CDR3 DNA is TGTGCCAGCAGTTTTCAACAGGGGAGGACTGAAGCTTTCTTT.